This TCR beta chain was sequenced during a study of T cells in localized non-small cell lung cancer. Study conclusions and caveats: Tumor trailed uninvolved adjacent lung in T cell clonality, which peaked there. Density of T cells in blood, when higher, went with longer overall survival. Adjacent lung tissue had a median approximately 57 of the top 100 clones found in the tumor. Heterogeneity within the tumor remains possible, as just one region underwent sequencing.

Regarding this clone: Antigen: not known.

The CDR3 runs to 16 residues. CDR1 is MNHEY and CDR2 is SMNVEV in the germline V gene (reference sequence). V gave up 5 bases and J gave up 2 bases; unmatched junction bases: 9. TCRdb's table, derived via immunoSEQ multiplex PCR, lists solely in-frame clones and lacks some. The data show about 31,000 clones, 88% seen once. The sequence came from a woman aged 35 to 70 with stage III lung adenocarcinoma. The chain couples TRBV27 to TRBJ1-5, with 7 positions matching TRBD1. The starting material was peripheral blood mononuclear cells, obtained before any cancer treatment. This CDR3 reads CASSQGGGGGNQPQHF. The CDR3 nucleotides are TGTGCCAGCAGTCAGGGGGGGGGCGGAGGCAATCAGCCCCAGCATTTT.